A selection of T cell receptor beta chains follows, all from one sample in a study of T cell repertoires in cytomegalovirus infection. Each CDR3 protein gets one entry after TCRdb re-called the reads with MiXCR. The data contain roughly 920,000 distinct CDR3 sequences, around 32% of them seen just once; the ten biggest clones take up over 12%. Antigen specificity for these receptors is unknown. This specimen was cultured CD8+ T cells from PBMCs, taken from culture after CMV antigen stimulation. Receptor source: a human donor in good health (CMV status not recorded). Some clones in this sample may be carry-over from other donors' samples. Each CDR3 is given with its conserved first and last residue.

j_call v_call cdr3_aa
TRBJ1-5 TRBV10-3 CAIRRGGGNQPQHF
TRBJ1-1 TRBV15 CATSRVSGNTEAFF
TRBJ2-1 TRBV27 CASSLGLARNEQFF
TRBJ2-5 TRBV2 CARGTREETQYF
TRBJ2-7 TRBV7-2 CASSTGSSYEQYF
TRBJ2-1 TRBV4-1 CASSQTEGIVYNEQFF
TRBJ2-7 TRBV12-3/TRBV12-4 CTSSSRVYEQYF
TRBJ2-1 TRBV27 CASSLGGGTPNEQFF
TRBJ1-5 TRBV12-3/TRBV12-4 CASSLGGAYQPQHF
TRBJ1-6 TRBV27 CASSRLTGVSPLHF
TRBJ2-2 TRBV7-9 CASSGPGDGGELFF
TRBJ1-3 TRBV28 CASSFEGGTSGNTIYF
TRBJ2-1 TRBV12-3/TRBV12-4 CASSLYGREQFF
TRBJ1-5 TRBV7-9 CASSLGPLNQPQHF
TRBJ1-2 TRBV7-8 CASSSRTGFSNYGYTF
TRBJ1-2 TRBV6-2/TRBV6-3 CASSYSRDRRDYGYTF
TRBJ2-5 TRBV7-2 CASSLVGTHYQETQYF
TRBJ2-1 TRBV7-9 CASSKPRTGRNNEQFF
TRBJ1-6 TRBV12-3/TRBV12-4 CASRGGAVGSPLHF